This T cell receptor (beta chain) derives from a study of T cell changes during pregnancy in multiple sclerosis. Sequenced by immunoSEQ multiplex PCR; TCRdb stores in-frame clones only, minus some. Of about 60,000 clones in the sample, 91% were seen once. Trimming took 4 bases from V and 2 from J; bases not matched to a gene: 5. CDR3 length equals 16 residues. Per germline, CDR1 SGHNT and CDR2 YYREEE (reference sequence). The clonotype comes from a female donor with multiple sclerosis, enrolled in a pregnancy study. The material was CD4+ T cells from peripheral blood mononuclear cells, obtained in the first trimester of pregnancy. This chain joins TRBV5-4 and TRBJ2-5; 13 nucleotides match TRBD2. The CDR3 nucleotides are TGTGCCAGCAGCCGTGGACTAGCGGGGGCACAAGAGACCCAGTACTTC. Protein: CASSRGLAGAQETQYF.